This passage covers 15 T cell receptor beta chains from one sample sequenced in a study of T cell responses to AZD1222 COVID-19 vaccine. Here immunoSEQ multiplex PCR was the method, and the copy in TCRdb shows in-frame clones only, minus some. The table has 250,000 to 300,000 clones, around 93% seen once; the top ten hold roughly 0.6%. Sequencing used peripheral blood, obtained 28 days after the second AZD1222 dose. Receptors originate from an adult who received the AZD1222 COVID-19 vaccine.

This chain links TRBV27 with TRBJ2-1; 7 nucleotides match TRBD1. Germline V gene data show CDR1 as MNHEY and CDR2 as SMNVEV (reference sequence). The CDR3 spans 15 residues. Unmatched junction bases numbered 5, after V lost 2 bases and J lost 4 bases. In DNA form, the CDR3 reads TGTGCCAGCAGTTTAGACAGGGTCATTTACAATGAGCAGTTCTTC. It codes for CASSLDRVIYNEQFF.

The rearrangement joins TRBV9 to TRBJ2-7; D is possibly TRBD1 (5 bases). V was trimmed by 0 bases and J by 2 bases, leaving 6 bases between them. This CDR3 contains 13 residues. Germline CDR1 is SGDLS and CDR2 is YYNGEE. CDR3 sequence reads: CASSVGQTYEQYF. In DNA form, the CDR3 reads TGTGCCAGCAGCGTAGGACAGACCTACGAGCAGTACTTC.

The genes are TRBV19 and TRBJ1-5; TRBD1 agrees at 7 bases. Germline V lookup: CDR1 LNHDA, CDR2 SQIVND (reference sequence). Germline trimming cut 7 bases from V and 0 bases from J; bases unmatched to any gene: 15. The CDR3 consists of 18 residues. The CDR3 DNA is TGTGCCAGTACCAAGACAGGGATAATGGATCTTAGCAATCAGCCCCAGCATTTT. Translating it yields CASTKTGIMDLSNQPQHF.

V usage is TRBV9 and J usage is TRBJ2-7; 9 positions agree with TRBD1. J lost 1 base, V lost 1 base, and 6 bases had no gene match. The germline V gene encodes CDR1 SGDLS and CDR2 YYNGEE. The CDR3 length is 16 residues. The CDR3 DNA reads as TGTGCCAGCAGCGTAAGGCCCGACAGGGGGTCCTACGAGCAGTACTTC. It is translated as CASSVRPDRGSYEQYF.

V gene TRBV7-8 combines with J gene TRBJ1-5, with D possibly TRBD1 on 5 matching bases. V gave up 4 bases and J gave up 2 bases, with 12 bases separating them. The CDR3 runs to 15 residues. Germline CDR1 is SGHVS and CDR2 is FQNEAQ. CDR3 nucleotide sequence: TGTGCCAGCAGCTATCAGGGTGGGGGCAATCAGCCCCAGCATTTT. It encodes CASSYQGGGNQPQHF.

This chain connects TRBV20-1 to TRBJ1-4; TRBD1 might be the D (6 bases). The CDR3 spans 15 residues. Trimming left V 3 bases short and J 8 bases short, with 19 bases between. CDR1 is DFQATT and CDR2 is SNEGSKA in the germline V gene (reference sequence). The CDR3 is CSASPLQGLGEKLFF. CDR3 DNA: TGCAGTGCTAGTCCGCTACAGGGATTAGGGGAAAAACTGTTTTTT.

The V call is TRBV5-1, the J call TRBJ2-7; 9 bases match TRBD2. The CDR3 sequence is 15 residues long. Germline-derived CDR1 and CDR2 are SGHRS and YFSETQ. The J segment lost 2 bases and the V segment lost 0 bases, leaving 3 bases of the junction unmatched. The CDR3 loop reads CASSLVGGGAYEQYF. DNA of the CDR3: TGCGCCAGCAGCTTGGTAGGCGGGGGGGCCTACGAGCAGTACTTC.

CDR3 residues: CASSPSGLIGGTGELFF. The CDR3, as DNA: TGTGCCAGCAGCCCATCGGGACTGATCGGTGGCACCGGGGAGCTGTTTTTT. The chain combines TRBV3-1 (or the pseudogene TRBV3-2) with TRBJ2-2; weak D call: TRBD2 (6 bases). Germline-derived CDR1 and CDR2 are LGHDT and YNNKEL (reference sequence). The CDR3 is 17 amino acids. Trimming removed 4 bases from V and 4 bases from J, with 19 bases in between.

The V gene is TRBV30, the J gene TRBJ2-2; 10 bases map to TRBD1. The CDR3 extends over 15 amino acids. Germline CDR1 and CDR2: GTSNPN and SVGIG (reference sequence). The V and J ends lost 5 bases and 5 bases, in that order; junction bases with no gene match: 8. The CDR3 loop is CAWGAWGQGTGELFF. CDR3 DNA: TGTGCCTGGGGAGCCTGGGGACAGGGGACCGGGGAGCTGTTTTTT.

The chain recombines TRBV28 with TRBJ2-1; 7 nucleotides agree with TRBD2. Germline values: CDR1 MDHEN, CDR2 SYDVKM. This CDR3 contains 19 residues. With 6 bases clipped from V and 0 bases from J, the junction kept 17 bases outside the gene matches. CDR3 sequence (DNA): TGTGCCAGCAGCTCATCCGGGACTACAACGAAATCCTCCTACAATGAGCAGTTCTTC. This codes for CASSSSGTTTKSSYNEQFF.

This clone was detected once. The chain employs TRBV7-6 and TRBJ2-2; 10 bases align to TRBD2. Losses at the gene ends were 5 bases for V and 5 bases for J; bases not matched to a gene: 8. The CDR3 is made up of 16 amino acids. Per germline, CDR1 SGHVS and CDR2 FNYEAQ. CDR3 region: CASSREIAGGTGELFF. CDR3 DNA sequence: TGTGCCAGCAGCCGTGAAATAGCGGGAGGTACCGGGGAGCTGTTTTTT.

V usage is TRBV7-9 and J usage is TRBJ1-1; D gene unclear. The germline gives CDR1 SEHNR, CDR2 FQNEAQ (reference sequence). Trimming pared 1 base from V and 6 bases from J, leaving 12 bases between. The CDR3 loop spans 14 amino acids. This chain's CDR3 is CASSLEGERAEAFF. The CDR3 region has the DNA TGTGCCAGCAGCTTAGAAGGTGAGCGGGCTGAAGCTTTCTTT. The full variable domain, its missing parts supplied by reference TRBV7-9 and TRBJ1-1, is DTGVSQNPRHKITKRGQNVTFRCDPISEHNRLYWYRQTLGQGPEFLTYFQNEAQLEKSRLLSDRFSAERPKGSFSTLEIQRTEQGDSAMYLCASSLEGERAEAFFGQGTRLTVV.

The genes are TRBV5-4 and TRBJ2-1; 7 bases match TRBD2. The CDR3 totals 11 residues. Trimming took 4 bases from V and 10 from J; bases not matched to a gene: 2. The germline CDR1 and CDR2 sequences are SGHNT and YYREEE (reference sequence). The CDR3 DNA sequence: TGTGCCAGCAGCCCCGGGGGGGAGCAGTTCTTC. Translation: CASSPGGEQFF.

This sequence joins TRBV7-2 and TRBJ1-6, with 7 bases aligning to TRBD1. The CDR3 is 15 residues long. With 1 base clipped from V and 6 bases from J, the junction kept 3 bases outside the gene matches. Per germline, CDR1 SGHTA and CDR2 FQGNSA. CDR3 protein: CASSLEGAVNSPLHF. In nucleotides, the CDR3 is TGTGCCAGCAGCTTAGAGGGGGCGGTTAATTCACCCCTCCACTTT. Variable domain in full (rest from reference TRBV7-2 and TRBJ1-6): GAGVSQSPSNKVTEKGKDVELRCDPISGHTALYWYRQSLGQGLEFLIYFQGNSAPDKSGLPSDRFSAERTGGSVSTLTIQRTQQEDSAVYLCASSLEGAVNSPLHFGNGTRLTVT.

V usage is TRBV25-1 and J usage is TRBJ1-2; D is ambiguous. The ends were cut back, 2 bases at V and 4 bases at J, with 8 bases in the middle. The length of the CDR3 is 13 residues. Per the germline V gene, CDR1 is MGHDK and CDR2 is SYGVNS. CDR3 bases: TGTGCCAGCAGTGAAAGTCCAGTCTATGGCTACACCTTC. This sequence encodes CASSESPVYGYTF.